This T cell receptor beta chain was captured in a study of blood T cell repertoires in COVID-19 (dated by TCRdb to 2020 to 2022). With regard to the full study: The collaborator samples originated in the United States, Italy and Spain and spanned the acute and convalescent phases of COVID-19. The prospective study material was composed of cDNA or gDNA derived from T cells, B-cell-depleted T cells, or PBMCs. Deeply sampled blood TCRbeta repertoires from subjects exposed to, actively infected with, or recovered from COVID-19 were included in the dataset. The repertoires were released in a freely available public database meant as a resource for research on the immune response to SARS-CoV-2. The samples were drawn from two sources: the first 160 participants of the ongoing ImmuneRACE study, and approximately 1,300 subjects contributed by 6 global collaborators. The sample metadata nearly always contained a de-identified subject ID, COVID-19 status, age in years and sex. Where available, HLA class I and class II types were obtained from metadata supplied by the sample provider rather than from assay-based typing.

The immunoSEQ Assay, a bias-controlled multiplex PCR, was used to amplify TCRbeta CDR3 regions from genomic DNA. In the original analysis: Nucleated cell counts per sample were estimated from amplification of reference gene primers within the assay. To quantify the absolute abundance of each unique TCRbeta CDR3 rearrangement, sequence reads were collapsed and filtered. For each sample, productive Simpson clonality was calculated as the square root of Simpson's diversity index over productive rearrangements. TCRdb obtained this table from immuneACCESS and retained in-frame rearrangements with V and J assigned. These tables miss some clones; where compared with another copy, unresolved V genes account for less than half of the shortfall, and the remainder is unexplained. Clonal size and the V and J genes are those of that table, whereas D and trimming came from the DNA. A total of roughly 77,000 clones appear in this sample, 76% of them only once. The ten largest make up more than 12% of the sample.

According to the germline V gene, CDR1 reads MDHEN and CDR2 reads SYDVKM. The CDR3 runs 15 residues from the cysteine to the phenylalanine. The kept DNA is CDR3 alone, 45 bases in frame from the first base. V is pruned by 3 bases and J by 4 bases, leaving 9 bases of the junction without a gene match. Overall study results and their limits: How much clinical and demographic metadata was included differed by source and by participant, and the metadata was provided uncurated.

The count of this clone is one. The antigen it binds to is not known. Base qualities are not recorded, but no much larger clone differs from it by a single base. One collaborating source in Seattle enrolled patients while the patients were actively infected and followed the patients over time throughout the course of disease. Each collaborating institution followed its own protocols to collect whole blood in K2EDTA tubes. For TCRbeta analysis, collaborators shipped samples in one of three forms: frozen whole blood, isolated PBMCs, or DNA extracted from either of those sample types. The receptor chain draws on TRBV28 and TRBJ2-7; TRBD1 lines up with 7 middle nucleotides. Material: peripheral blood. The receptor was isolated from a man aged 60 to 75 with COVID-19, enrolled during active disease. The CDR3 loop reads CASSLSRTGVYEQYF. Read as DNA, the sequence is TGTGCCAGCAGTTTGAGTCGCACAGGGGTTTACGAGCAGTACTTC.